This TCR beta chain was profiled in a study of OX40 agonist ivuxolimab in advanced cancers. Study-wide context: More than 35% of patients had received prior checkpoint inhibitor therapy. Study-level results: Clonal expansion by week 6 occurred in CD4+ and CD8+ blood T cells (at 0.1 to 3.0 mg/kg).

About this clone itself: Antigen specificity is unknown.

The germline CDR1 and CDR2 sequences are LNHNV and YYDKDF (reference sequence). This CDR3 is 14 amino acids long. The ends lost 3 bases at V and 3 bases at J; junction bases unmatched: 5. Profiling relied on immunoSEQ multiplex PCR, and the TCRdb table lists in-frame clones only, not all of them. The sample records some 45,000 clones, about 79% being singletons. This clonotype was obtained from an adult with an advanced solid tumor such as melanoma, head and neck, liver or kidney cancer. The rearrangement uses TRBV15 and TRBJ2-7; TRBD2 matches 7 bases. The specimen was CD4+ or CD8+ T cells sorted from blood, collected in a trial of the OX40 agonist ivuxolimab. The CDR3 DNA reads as TGTGCCACCAGCAGGGGAGGGACGTACTACGAGCAGTACTTC. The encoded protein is CATSRGGTYYEQYF.